This is a list of T cell receptor beta chains from one sample in a study of blood T cell repertoires in COVID-19. The assay was immunoSEQ multiplex PCR, and TCRdb's table has in-frame clones only and misses some. Among over 250,000 clones listed, 65% to 90% were seen once. The source material was peripheral blood. The receptors were gathered from a woman aged 70 to 79 with COVID-19, enrolled during active disease. Each CDR3 is given with its conserved first and last residue. The D gene is left open where the match is weak. Where a row states a size, it is once, few, many or the class of an expanded clone; other rows omit it.

D gene,V gene,clone size,J gene,CDR3 protein,CDR3 DNA
TRBD2,TRBV19,.,TRBJ2-1,CASSIRGLADEQFF,TGTGCCAGTAGTATAAGGGGACTAGCAGATGAGCAGTTCTTC
.,TRBV3-1/TRBV3-2,.,TRBJ1-1,CASSPGTLGAFF,TGTGCCAGCAGCCCCGGGACTCTGGGAGCTTTCTTT
.,TRBV28,.,TRBJ1-6,CASSLGGSYNSPLHF,TGTGCCAGCAGTTTGGGGGGCTCCTATAATTCACCCCTCCACTTT
TRBD2,TRBV7-2,.,TRBJ2-1,CASSFGLASYNEQFF,TGTGCCAGCAGCTTTGGACTAGCCTCATACAATGAGCAGTTCTTC
.,TRBV30,.,TRBJ1-4,CAWSTLRARETNEKLFF,TGTGCCTGGAGTACCTTGAGAGCTAGAGAAACTAATGAAAAACTGTTTTTT
.,TRBV18,few,TRBJ1-1,CASSQPNRVGGAFF,TGTGCCAGCTCCCAGCCGAATAGGGTCGGGGGAGCTTTCTTT
.,TRBV6-2/TRBV6-3,.,TRBJ2-7,CASSPLSYEQYF,TGTGCCAGCAGCCCCCTTTCCTACGAGCAGTACTTC
TRBD2,TRBV7-9,.,TRBJ2-3,CASSLVGGGGTDTQYF,TGTGCCAGCAGCTTAGTCGGCGGGGGGGGAACAGATACGCAGTATTTT
TRBD2,TRBV19,.,TRBJ2-3,CASSTSGGEGDTQYF,TGTGCCAGTAGTACCAGCGGGGGGGAAGGAGATACGCAGTATTTT
.,TRBV11-2,once,TRBJ2-7,CASSPPRTSRYEQYF,TGTGCCAGCAGCCCCCCGCGAACTAGTCGCTACGAGCAGTACTTC
TRBD1,TRBV5-3,.,TRBJ2-7,CARSSTRGPYEQYF,TGTGCCAGAAGCTCAACCAGGGGGCCCTACGAGCAGTACTTC
.,TRBV11-2,.,TRBJ1-2,CASSLGTTKINYGYTF,TGTGCCAGCAGCCTCGGGACAACCAAAATAAACTATGGCTACACCTTC
.,TRBV19,.,TRBJ2-7,CASSKWSEASYEQYF,TGTGCCAGTAGTAAATGGTCAGAGGCTAGCTACGAGCAGTACTTC
TRBD2,TRBV7-2,once,TRBJ2-1,CASSVSSGGAWNEQFF,TGTGCCAGCAGCGTGTCTAGCGGGGGGGCGTGGAATGAGCAGTTCTTC
TRBD1,TRBV9,.,TRBJ2-7,CASSPGGVSLFYEQYF,TGTGCCAGCAGCCCAGGGGGAGTCAGTCTCTTCTACGAGCAGTACTTC
.,TRBV19,.,TRBJ1-3,CASSLAGNSGNTIYF,TGTGCCAGTAGTCTAGCAGGGAACTCTGGAAACACCATATATTTT
.,TRBV5-1,.,TRBJ1-6,CASSLVGDNSPLHF,TGCGCCAGCAGCTTGGTCGGGGATAATTCACCCCTCCACTTT
TRBD1,TRBV12-3/TRBV12-4,.,TRBJ1-2,CASSWTGIDGYTF,TGTGCCAGCAGTTGGACAGGGATTGATGGCTACACCTTC
TRBD1,TRBV5-1,.,TRBJ2-5,CASSLGDRGGETQYF,TGCGCCAGCAGCTTGGGCGACAGGGGAGGAGAGACCCAGTACTTC
.,TRBV4-2,.,TRBJ2-7,CASTSSESYEQYF,TGTGCCAGCACCTCTAGCGAGTCCTACGAGCAGTACTTC
.,TRBV5-6,.,TRBJ2-2,CASSLRGELFF,TGTGCCAGCAGCTTGCGGGGGGAGCTGTTTTTT
.,TRBV27,.,TRBJ1-2,CASSLNPGVGYGYTF,TGTGCCAGCAGTTTAAATCCAGGGGTGGGCTATGGCTACACCTTC
.,TRBV2,once,TRBJ1-4,CASRQQLNEKLFF,TGTGCCAGCAGACAACAGCTTAATGAAAAACTGTTTTTT
.,TRBV28,.,TRBJ1-5,CASSEPTSNQPQHF,TGTGCCAGCAGTGAACCGACAAGCAATCAGCCCCAGCATTTT
.,TRBV7-3,.,TRBJ2-1,CASSLQGGEQFF,TGTGCCAGCAGCTTGCAGGGGGGTGAGCAGTTCTTC
TRBD1,TRBV6-2/TRBV6-3,.,TRBJ2-3,CASSRNPRGLKDTQYF,TGTGCCAGCAGCCGAAACCCCAGGGGGCTAAAAGATACGCAGTATTTT
.,TRBV7-9,.,TRBJ2-2,CASSLGAGHTGELFF,TGTGCCAGCAGCTTAGGGGCAGGGCACACCGGGGAGCTGTTTTTT
.,TRBV5-1,few,TRBJ1-6,CASSVDGNSPLHF,TGCGCCAGCAGCGTGGACGGTAATTCACCCCTCCACTTT
TRBD1,TRBV27,.,TRBJ1-2,CASSKTGARGYTF,TGTGCCAGCAGTAAGACAGGGGCGCGTGGCTACACCTTC
.,TRBV18,.,TRBJ2-7,CASSPGLTGEQYF,TGTGCCAGCTCACCGGGTCTGACAGGCGAGCAGTACTTC
TRBD2,TRBV7-2,.,TRBJ2-5,CASSLARAGAQETQYF,TGTGCCAGCAGCTTAGCTAGAGCGGGGGCCCAAGAGACCCAGTACTTC
.,TRBV7-8,.,TRBJ2-7,CASSAREHSSYEQYF,TGTGCCAGCAGCGCCAGGGAACACAGCTCCTACGAGCAGTACTTC
TRBD1,TRBV11-3,once,TRBJ2-1,CASSQAPGTGGDEQFF,TGTGCCAGCAGCCAAGCCCCCGGGACAGGGGGAGATGAGCAGTTCTTC
TRBD1,TRBV24-1,once,TRBJ1-2,CATSDNRGLGYTF,TGTGCCACCAGTGATAACAGGGGGCTTGGCTACACCTTC
TRBD2,TRBV7-2,.,TRBJ2-1,CASSQTSGGHYNEQFF,TGTGCCAGCAGCCAAACAAGCGGGGGCCACTACAATGAGCAGTTCTTC
.,TRBV2,.,TRBJ1-2,CASSPQVVKGYTF,TGTGCCAGCAGCCCCCAGGTGGTTAAGGGCTACACCTTC
.,TRBV28,.,TRBJ2-3,CAITRPSETDTQYF,TGTGCCATTACAAGACCTAGCGAGACAGATACGCAGTATTTT
TRBD2,TRBV18,few,TRBJ2-1,CASSPTSGYNEQFF,TGTGCCAGCTCACCAACTAGCGGGTACAATGAGCAGTTCTTC
.,TRBV28,.,TRBJ2-2,CALGQTTGELFF,TGTGCCCTCGGACAGACCACCGGGGAGCTGTTTTTT
.,TRBV6-5,.,TRBJ1-1,CASSYSTMNTEAFF,TGTGCCAGCAGTTACTCGACTATGAACACTGAAGCTTTCTTT
TRBD1,TRBV5-1,.,TRBJ2-5,CAIAPGQGKETQYF,TGCGCCATTGCGCCGGGACAGGGGAAAGAGACCCAGTACTTC
.,TRBV5-4,.,TRBJ1-2,CASSLRGLHGYTF,TGTGCCAGCAGCTTGCGGGGACTTCATGGCTACACCTTC
.,TRBV7-2,.,TRBJ2-5,CASSLTKGGTSATQYF,TGTGCCAGCAGCCTCACAAAGGGGGGGACTTCGGCGACCCAGTACTTC
TRBD2,TRBV18,.,TRBJ2-7,CASSPPTVSGGSYEQYF,TGTGCCAGCTCACCACCTACCGTTAGCGGGGGCTCCTACGAGCAGTACTTC
.,TRBV2,.,TRBJ1-2,CASSEMGGRSGYTF,TGTGCCAGCAGTGAAATGGGGGGTCGAAGTGGCTACACCTTC
TRBD2,TRBV24-1,.,TRBJ2-2,CATSDWAGAGLTGGELFF,TGTGCCACCAGTGATTGGGCCGGAGCGGGGCTGACTGGAGGGGAGCTGTTTTTT
TRBD1,TRBV24-1,once,TRBJ2-7,CATSDRDRPYEQYF,TGTGCCACCAGTGATCGGGACAGGCCGTACGAGCAGTACTTC
.,TRBV2,.,TRBJ1-1,CATGGGKGTEAFF,TGTGCCACCGGGGGGGGGAAGGGCACTGAAGCTTTCTTT
TRBD1,TRBV6-5,.,TRBJ2-7,CASSYLGQGSYEQYF,TGTGCCAGCAGTTATTTGGGACAGGGTTCCTACGAGCAGTACTTC
TRBD2,TRBV5-1,.,TRBJ2-5,CASSLGVAGGQETQYF,TGCGCCAGCAGCTTGGGGGTAGCGGGGGGCCAAGAGACCCAGTACTTC
TRBD1,TRBV15,.,TRBJ1-5,CATSSRGLVSNQPQHF,TGTGCCACCAGCAGCAGGGGGCTGGTGAGCAATCAGCCCCAGCATTTT
TRBD1,TRBV24-1,.,TRBJ2-4,CATSDTGTGAAKNIQYF,TGTGCCACCAGTGATACCGGGACAGGGGCAGCCAAAAACATTCAGTACTTC
.,TRBV7-9,.,TRBJ2-6,CASSLSAGANVLTF,TGTGCCAGCAGCTTGTCAGCTGGGGCCAACGTCCTGACTTTC
.,TRBV6-2/TRBV6-3,.,TRBJ1-5,CASSYARGPNQPQHF,TGTGCCAGCAGTTACGCCAGGGGCCCCAATCAGCCCCAGCATTTT